The present T cell receptor (beta chain) was sequenced within a study of cytomegalovirus exposure and HLA in healthy donors. The study, taken as a whole, reports: Exclusion as indistinguishable affected some V segments, including TRBV6-2 and TRBV6-3. Researchers reported in a later analysis that common viral pathogens appeared linked to several top clusters. The study listed under 200 cytomegalovirus-associated TCR beta chains.

Germline values: CDR1 SGHDT, CDR2 YYEEEE. V dropped 4 bases and J dropped 2; count of bases not matched to a gene: 3. There are 14 residues in the CDR3. It was with 60 Vbeta and 13 Jbeta primers that the PCR ran. The assay was immunoSEQ multiplex PCR, and TCRdb's table has in-frame clones only and misses some. The repertoire has about 180,000 clones, nearly 80% of them found once; the top ten carry 5% to 8%. Concerning this clone itself: Its antigen is unidentified.

Donors counted as nominally healthy when sampled, yet unrecorded immune exposures were likely. Sequencing was carried out using PBMCs. The sequence came from a man aged 40-49 years in good health and CMV-seropositive. V gene TRBV5-6 combines with J gene TRBJ2-7; the match to TRBD1 covers 10 bases. This chain's CDR3 is CASSATGGTYEQYF. For the CDR3, the DNA is TGTGCCAGCAGCGCGACAGGGGGCACCTACGAGCAGTACTTC.